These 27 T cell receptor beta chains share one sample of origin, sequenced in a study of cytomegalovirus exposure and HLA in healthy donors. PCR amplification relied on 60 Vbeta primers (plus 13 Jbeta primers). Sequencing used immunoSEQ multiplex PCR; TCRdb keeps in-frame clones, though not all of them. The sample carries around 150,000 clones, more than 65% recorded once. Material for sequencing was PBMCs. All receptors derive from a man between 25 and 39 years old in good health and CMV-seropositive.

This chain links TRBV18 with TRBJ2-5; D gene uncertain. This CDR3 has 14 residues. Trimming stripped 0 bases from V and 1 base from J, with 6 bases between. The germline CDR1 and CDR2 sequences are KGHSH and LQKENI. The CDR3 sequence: CASSPPTPQETQYF. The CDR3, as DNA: TGTGCCAGCTCACCACCGACACCCCAAGAGACCCAGTACTTC.

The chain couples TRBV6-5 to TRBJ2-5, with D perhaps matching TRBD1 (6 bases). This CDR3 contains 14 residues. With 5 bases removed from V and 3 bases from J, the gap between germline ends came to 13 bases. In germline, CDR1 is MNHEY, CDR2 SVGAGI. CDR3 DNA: TGTGCCAGCAGTATCCTAGGGGGAGAAGAGACCCAGTACTTC. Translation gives CASSILGGEETQYF.

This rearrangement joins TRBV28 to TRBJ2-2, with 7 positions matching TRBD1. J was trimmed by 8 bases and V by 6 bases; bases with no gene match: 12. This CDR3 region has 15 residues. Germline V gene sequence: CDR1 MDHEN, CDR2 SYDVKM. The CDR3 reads CASSALTGAPGELFF. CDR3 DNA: TGTGCCAGCAGCGCCCTCACAGGGGCACCGGGGGAGCTGTTTTTT. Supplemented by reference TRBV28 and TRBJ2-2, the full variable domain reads DVKVTQSSRYLVKRTGEKVFLECVQDMDHENMFWYRQDPGLGLRLIYFSYDVKMKEKGDIPEGYSVSREKKERFSLILESASTNQTSMYLCASSALTGAPGELFFGEGSRLTVL.

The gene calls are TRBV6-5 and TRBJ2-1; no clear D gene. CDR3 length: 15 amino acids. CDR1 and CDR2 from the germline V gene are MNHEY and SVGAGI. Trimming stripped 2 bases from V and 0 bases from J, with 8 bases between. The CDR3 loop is CASSYERSSYNEQFF. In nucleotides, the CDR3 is TGTGCCAGCAGTTACGAGAGAAGCTCCTACAATGAGCAGTTCTTC.

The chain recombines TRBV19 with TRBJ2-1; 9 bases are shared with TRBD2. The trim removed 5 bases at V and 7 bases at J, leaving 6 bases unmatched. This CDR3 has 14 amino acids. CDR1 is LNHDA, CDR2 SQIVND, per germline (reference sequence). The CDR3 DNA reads TGTGCCAGTAGTGGTGGACTAGCGAGAAATGAGCAGTTCTTC. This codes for CASSGGLARNEQFF.

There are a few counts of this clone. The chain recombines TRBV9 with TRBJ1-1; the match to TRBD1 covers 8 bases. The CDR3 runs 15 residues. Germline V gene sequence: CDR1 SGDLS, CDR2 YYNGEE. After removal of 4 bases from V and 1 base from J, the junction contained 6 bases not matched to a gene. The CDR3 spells CASSPWTGTNTEAFF. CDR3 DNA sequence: TGTGCCAGCAGCCCCTGGACAGGGACGAACACTGAAGCTTTCTTT.

The CDR3 protein is CASSPASRGNTGELFF. The CDR3 DNA follows: TGTGCCAGCTCACCAGCTTCCCGGGGGAACACCGGGGAGCTGTTTTTT. V and J are TRBV18 and TRBJ2-2; D might be TRBD2 (5 bases). The germline gives CDR1 KGHSH, CDR2 LQKENI. This CDR3 region has 16 residues. Trimming stripped 2 bases from V and 1 base from J, with 11 bases between.

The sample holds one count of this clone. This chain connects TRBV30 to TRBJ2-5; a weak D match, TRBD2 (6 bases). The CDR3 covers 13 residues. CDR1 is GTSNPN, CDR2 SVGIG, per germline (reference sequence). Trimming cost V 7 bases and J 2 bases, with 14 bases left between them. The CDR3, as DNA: TGTGCCTTCGGAGGGGACCATCAAGAGACCCAGTACTTC. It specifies CAFGGDHQETQYF. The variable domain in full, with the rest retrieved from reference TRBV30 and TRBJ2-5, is SQTIHQWPATLVQPVGSPLSLECTVEGTSNPNLYWYRQAAGRGLQLLFYSVGIGQISSEVPQNLSASRPQDRQFILSSKKLLLSDSGFYLCAFGGDHQETQYFGPGTRLLVL.

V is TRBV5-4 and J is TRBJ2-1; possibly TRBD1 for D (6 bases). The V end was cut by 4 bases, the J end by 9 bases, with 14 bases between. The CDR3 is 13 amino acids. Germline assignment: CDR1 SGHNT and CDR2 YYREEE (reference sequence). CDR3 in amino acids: CASSIRDNPEQFF. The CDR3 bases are TGTGCCAGCAGCATCCGGGACAACCCTGAGCAGTTCTTC.

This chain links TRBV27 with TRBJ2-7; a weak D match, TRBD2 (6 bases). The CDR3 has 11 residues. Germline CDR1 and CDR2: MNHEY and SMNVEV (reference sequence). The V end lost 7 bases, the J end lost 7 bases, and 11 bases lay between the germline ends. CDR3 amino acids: CASIIGGEQYF. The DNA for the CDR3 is TGTGCCAGCATCATAGGAGGGGAGCAGTACTTC.

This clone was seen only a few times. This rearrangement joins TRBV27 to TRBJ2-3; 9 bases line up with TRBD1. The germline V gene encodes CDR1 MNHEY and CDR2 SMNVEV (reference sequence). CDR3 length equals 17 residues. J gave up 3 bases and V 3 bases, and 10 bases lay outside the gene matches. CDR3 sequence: CASSLTIQGARTDTQYF. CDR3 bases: TGTGCCAGCAGTTTGACCATACAGGGGGCGAGGACAGATACGCAGTATTTT.

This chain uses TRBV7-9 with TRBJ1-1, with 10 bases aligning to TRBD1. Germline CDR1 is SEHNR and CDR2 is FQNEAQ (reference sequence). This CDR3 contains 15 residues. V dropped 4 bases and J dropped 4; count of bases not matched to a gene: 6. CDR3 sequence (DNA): TGTGCCAGCAGCTCCCTGGGACAGGGGACCACTGAAGCTTTCTTT. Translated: CASSSLGQGTTEAFF. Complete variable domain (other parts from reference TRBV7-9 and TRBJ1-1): DTGVSQNPRHKITKRGQNVTFRCDPISEHNRLYWYRQTLGQGPEFLTYFQNEAQLEKSRLLSDRFSAERPKGSFSTLEIQRTEQGDSAMYLCASSSLGQGTTEAFFGQGTRLTVV.

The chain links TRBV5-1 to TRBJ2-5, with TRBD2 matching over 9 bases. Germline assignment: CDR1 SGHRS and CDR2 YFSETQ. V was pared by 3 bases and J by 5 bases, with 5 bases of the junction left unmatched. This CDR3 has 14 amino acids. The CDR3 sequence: CASSSTAGGETQYF. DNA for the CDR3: TGCGCCAGCAGCTCCACCGCGGGGGGGGAGACCCAGTACTTC. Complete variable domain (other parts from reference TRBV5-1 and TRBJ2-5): KAGVTQTPRYLIKTRGQQVTLSCSPISGHRSVSWYQQTPGQGLQFLFEYFSETQRNKGNFPGRFSGRQFSNSRSEMNVSTLELGDSALYLCASSSTAGGETQYFGPGTRLLVL.

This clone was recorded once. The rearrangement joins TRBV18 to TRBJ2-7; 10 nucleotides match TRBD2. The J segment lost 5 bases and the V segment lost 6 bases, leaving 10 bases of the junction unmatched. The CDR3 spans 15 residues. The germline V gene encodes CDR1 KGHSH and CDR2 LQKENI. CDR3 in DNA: TGTGCCAGCTCGCGAGCGGGAGGGTTTTTCAACGAGCAGTACTTC. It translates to CASSRAGGFFNEQYF.

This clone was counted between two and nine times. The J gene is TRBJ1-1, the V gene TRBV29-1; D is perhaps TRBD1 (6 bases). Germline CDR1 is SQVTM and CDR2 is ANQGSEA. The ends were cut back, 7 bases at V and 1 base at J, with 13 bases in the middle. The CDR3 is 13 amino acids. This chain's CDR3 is CSGAGTKNTEAFF. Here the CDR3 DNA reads TGCAGCGGGGCCGGGACAAAGAACACTGAAGCTTTCTTT.

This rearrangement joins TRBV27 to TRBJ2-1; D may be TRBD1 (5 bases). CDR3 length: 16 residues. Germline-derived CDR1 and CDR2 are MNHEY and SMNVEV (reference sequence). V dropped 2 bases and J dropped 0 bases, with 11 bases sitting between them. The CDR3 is CASSLRGVSSYNEQFF. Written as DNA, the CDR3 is TGTGCCAGCAGTTTAAGGGGCGTGAGCTCCTACAATGAGCAGTTCTTC.

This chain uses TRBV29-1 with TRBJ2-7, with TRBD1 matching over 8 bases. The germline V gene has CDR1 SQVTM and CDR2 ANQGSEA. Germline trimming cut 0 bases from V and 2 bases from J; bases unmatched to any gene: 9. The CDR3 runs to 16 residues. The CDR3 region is CSVEEGTGGGPYEQYF. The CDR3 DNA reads TGCAGCGTTGAAGAGGGTACAGGGGGTGGCCCCTACGAGCAGTACTTC.

CDR3 sequence reads: CASSFFPGNEQYF. DNA of the CDR3: TGTGCCAGCAGTTTTTTCCCCGGGAACGAGCAGTACTTC. V and J are TRBV27 and TRBJ2-7; the D gene is possibly TRBD2 (5 bases). The CDR3 contains 13 residues. Germline CDR1 is MNHEY and CDR2 is SMNVEV (reference sequence). Trimming stripped 3 bases from V and 5 bases from J, with 11 bases between.

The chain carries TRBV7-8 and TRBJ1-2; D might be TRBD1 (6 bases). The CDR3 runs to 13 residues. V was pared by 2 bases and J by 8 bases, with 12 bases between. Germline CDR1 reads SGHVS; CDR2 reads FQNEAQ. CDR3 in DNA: TGTGCCAGCAGCTTACAACAGGGATGGGGCTACACCTTC. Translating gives CASSLQQGWGYTF.

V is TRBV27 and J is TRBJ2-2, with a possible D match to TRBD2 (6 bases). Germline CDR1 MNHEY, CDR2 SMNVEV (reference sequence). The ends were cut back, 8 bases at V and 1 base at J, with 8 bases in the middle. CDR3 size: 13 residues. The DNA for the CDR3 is TGTGCCAGCGGGAGGAGGAACACCGGGGAGCTGTTTTTT. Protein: CASGRRNTGELFF.

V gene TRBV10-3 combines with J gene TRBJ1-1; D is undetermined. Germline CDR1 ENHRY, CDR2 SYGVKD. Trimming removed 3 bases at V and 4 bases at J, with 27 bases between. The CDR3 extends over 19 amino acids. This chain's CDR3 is CAISDFSTGGPLISTEAFF. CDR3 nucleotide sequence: TGTGCCATCAGTGACTTCAGTACGGGAGGTCCCCTTATAAGCACTGAAGCTTTCTTT.

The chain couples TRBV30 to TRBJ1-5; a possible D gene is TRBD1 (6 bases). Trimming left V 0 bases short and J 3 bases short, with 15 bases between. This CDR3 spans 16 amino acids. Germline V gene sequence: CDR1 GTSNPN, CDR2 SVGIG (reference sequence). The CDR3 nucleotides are TGTGCCTGGAGTGTAGAAGGGGGTGGATTCAATCAGCCCCAGCATTTT. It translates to CAWSVEGGGFNQPQHF. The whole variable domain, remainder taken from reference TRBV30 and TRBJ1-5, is SQTIHQWPATLVQPVGSPLSLECTVEGTSNPNLYWYRQAAGRGLQLLFYSVGIGQISSEVPQNLSASRPQDRQFILSSKKLLLSDSGFYLCAWSVEGGGFNQPQHFGDGTRLSIL.

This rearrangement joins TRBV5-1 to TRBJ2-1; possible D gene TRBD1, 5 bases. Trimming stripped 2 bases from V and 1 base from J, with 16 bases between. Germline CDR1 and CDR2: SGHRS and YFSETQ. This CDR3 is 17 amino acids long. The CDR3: CASSLPTLRGSYNEQFF. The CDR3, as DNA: TGCGCCAGCAGCTTACCCACTTTAAGGGGTTCCTACAATGAGCAGTTCTTC.

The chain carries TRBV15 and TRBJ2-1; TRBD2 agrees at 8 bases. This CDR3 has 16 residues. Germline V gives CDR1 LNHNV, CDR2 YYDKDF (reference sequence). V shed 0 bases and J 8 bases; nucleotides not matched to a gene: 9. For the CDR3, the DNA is TGTGCCACCAGCAGAGATAAGAGACTAGCGATTCATGAGCAGTTCTTC. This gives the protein CATSRDKRLAIHEQFF.

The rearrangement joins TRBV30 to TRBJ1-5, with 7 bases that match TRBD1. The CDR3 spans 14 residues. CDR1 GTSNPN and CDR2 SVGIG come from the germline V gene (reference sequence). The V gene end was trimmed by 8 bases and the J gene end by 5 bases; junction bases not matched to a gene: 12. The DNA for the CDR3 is TGTGCCGGGAAGAGTGGAGGGGGCGATCAGCCCCAGCATTTT. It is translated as CAGKSGGGDQPQHF.

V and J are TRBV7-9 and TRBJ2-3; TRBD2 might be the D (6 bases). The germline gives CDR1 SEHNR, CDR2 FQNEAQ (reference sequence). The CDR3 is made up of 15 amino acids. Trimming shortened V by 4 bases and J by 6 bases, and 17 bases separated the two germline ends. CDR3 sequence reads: CASSSLGGATDTQYF. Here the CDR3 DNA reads TGTGCCAGCAGCTCTCTCGGCGGGGCTACCGATACGCAGTATTTT.

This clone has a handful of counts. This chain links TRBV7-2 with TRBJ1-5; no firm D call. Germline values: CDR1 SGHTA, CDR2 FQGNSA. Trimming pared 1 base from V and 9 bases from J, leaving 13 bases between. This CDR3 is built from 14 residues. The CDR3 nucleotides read TGTGCCAGCAGCTTAGTTACGGGATCGCGGCCCCAGCATTTT. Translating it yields CASSLVTGSRPQHF.